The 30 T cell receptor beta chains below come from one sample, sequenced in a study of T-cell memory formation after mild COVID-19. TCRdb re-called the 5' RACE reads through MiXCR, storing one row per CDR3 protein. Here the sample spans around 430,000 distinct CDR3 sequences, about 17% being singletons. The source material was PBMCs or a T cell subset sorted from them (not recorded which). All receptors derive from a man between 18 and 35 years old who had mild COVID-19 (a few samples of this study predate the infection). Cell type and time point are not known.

The CDR3 protein is CASSLPGPHYEQYF. In DNA form, the CDR3 reads TGTGCCAGCAGCTTACCGGGACCCCACTACGAGCAGTACTTC. The chain recombines TRBV7-2 with TRBJ2-7; D possibly matches TRBD1 or TRBD2 (5 bases each). CDR3 size: 14 residues. Germline CDR1 reads SGHTA; CDR2 reads FQGNSA. With 2 bases removed from V and 3 bases from J, the gap between germline ends came to 11 bases.

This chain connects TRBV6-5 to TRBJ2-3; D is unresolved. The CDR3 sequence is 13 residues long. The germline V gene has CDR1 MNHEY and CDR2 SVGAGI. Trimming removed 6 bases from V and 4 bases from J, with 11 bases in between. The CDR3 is CASRPTVPDTQYF. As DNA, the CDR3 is TGTGCCAGCAGACCTACAGTTCCAGATACGCAGTATTTT.

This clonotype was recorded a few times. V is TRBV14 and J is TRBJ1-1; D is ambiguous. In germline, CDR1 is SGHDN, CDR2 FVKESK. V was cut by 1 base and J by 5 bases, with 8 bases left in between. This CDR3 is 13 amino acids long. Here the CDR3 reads CASSQGLGTEAFF. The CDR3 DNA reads TGTGCCAGCAGCCAAGGTCTGGGGACTGAAGCTTTCTTT.

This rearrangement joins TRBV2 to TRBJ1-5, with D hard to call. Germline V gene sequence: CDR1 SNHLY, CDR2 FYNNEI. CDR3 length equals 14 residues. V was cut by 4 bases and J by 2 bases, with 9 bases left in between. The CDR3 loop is CASSGGGRNQPQHF. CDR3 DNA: TGTGCCAGCAGTGGAGGTGGCCGCAATCAGCCCCAGCATTTT.

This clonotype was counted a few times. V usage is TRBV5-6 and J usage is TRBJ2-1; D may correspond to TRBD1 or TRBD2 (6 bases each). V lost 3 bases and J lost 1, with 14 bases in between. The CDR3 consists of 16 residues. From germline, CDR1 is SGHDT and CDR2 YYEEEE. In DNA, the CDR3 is TGTGCCAGCAGCTCCCTTGGAGGGGGTTCCTACAATGAGCAGTTCTTC. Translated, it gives CASSSLGGGSYNEQFF. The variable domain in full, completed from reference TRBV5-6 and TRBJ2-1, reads DAGVTQSPTHLIKTRGQQVTLRCSPKSGHDTVSWYQQALGQGPQFIFQYYEEEERQRGNFPDRFSGHQFPNYSSELNVNALLLGDSALYLCASSSLGGGSYNEQFFGPGTRLTVL.

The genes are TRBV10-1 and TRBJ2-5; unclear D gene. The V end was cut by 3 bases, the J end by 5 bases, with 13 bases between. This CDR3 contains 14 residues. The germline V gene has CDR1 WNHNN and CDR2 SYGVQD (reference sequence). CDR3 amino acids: CASSDGSARETQYF. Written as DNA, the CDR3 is TGCGCCAGCAGTGATGGCTCAGCGAGGGAGACCCAGTACTTC.

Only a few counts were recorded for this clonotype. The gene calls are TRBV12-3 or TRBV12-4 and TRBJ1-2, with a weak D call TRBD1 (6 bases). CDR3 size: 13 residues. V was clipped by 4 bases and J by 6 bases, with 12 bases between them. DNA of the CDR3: TGTGCCAGCAGTTGGCCAGGGGTGGATGGCTACACCTTC. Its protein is CASSWPGVDGYTF.

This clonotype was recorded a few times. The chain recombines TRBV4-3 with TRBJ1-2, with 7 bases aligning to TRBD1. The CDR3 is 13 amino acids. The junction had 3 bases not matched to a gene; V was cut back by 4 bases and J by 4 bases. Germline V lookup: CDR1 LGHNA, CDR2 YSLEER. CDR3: CASSRTGAYGYTF. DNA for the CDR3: TGCGCCAGCAGCCGTACAGGGGCCTATGGCTACACCTTC.

Here the CDR3 reads CASSISGELSYNEQFF. In DNA form, the CDR3 reads TGCGCCAGCAGTATATCAGGGGAGCTATCCTACAATGAGCAGTTCTTC. The V call is TRBV5-1, the J call TRBJ2-1, with D maybe TRBD1 (6 bases). V was shortened by 5 bases and J by 1 base, with 16 bases between the two germline ends. The CDR3 covers 16 residues. Germline V gives CDR1 SGHRS, CDR2 YFSETQ.

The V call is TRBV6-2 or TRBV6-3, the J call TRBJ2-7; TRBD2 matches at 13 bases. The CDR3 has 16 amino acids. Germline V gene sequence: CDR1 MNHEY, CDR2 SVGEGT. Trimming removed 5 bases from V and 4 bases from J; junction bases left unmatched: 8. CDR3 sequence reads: CASSLTGTSGAYEQYF. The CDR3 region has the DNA TGTGCCAGCAGTCTAACTGGGACTAGCGGGGCTTACGAGCAGTACTTC.

CDR3 sequence: CASSFTGGWQETQYF. CDR3 DNA sequence: TGTGCCAGCAGCTTCACAGGGGGTTGGCAAGAGACCCAGTACTTC. The rearrangement links TRBV7-2 to TRBJ2-5; 8 bases are shared with TRBD1. The CDR3 runs 15 residues. CDR1 SGHTA and CDR2 FQGNSA come from the germline V gene. The trim removed 3 bases at V and 2 bases at J, leaving 5 bases unmatched.

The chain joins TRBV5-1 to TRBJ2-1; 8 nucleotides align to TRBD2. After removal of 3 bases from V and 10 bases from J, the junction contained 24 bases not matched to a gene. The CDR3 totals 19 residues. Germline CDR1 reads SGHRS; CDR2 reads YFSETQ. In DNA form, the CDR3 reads TGCGCCAGCAGCTCAGATACGCTAAGAGCGGGGGCCCCCCGTGGCGAGCAGTTCTTC. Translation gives CASSSDTLRAGAPRGEQFF. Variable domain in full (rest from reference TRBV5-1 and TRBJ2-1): KAGVTQTPRYLIKTRGQQVTLSCSPISGHRSVSWYQQTPGQGLQFLFEYFSETQRNKGNFPGRFSGRQFSNSRSEMNVSTLELGDSALYLCASSSDTLRAGAPRGEQFFGPGTRLTVL.

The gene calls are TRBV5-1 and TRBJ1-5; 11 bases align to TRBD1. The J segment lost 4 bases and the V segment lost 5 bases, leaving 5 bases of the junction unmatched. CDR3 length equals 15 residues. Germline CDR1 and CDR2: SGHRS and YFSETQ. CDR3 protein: CASRAGTGGNQPQHF. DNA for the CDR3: TGCGCCAGCAGAGCCGGGACAGGGGGAAATCAGCCCCAGCATTTT.

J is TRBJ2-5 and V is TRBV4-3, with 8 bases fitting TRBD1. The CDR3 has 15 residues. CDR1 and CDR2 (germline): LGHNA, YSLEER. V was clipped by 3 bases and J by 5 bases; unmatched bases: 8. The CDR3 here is CASSQRQGSQETQYF. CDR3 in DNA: TGCGCCAGCAGCCAGAGACAGGGGTCTCAGGAGACCCAGTACTTC.

As DNA, the CDR3 is TGCGCCAGCAGCCAGATCTCGGCAGGGCGCACCGGGGAGCTGTTTTTT. Its protein product is CASSQISAGRTGELFF. This sequence joins TRBV4-3 and TRBJ2-2, with a possible D match to TRBD1 (5 bases). CDR1 and CDR2 from the germline V gene are LGHNA and YSLEER. Between the trimmed V and J ends, which lost 3 bases and 4 bases, there was a span of 15 bases. This CDR3 has 16 residues.

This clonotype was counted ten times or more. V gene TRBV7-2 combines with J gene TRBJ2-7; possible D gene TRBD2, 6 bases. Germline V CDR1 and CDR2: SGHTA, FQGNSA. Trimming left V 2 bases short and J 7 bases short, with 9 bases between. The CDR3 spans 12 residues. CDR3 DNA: TGTGCCAGCAGCTTATACGGGGGAGAGCAGTACTTC. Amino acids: CASSLYGGEQYF.

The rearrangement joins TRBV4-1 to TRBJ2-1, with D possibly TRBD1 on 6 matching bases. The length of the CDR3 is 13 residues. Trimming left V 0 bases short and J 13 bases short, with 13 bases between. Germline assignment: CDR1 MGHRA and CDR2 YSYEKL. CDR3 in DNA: TGCGCCAGCAGCCAAGATGGGACAAGCCGACAGTTCTTC. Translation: CASSQDGTSRQFF.

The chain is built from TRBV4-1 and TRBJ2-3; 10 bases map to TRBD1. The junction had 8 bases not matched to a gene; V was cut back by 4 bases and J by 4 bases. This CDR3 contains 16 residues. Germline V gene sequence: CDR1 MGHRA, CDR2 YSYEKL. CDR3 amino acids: CASSRPGTGEPDTQYF. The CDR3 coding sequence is TGCGCCAGCAGCCGACCCGGGACAGGGGAACCAGATACGCAGTATTTT.

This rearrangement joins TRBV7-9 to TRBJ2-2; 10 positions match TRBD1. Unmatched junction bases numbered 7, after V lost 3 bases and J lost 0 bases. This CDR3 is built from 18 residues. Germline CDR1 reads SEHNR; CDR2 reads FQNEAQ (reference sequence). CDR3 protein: CASSFPGQGTANTGELFF. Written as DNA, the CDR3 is TGTGCCAGCAGCTTTCCGGGACAGGGGACCGCGAACACCGGGGAGCTGTTTTTT.

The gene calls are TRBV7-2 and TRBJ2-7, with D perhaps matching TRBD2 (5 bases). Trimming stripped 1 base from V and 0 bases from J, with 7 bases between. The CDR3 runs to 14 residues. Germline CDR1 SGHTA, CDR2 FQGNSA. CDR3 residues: CASSLERDSYEQYF. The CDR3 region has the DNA TGTGCCAGCAGCTTAGAGAGGGACTCCTACGAGCAGTACTTC.

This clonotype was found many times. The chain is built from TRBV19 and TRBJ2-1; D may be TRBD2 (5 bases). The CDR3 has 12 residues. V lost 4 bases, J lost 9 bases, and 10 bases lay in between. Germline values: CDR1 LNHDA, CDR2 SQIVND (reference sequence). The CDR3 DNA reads TGTGCCAGTAGTACAGAGGGCCGTGAGCAGTTCTTC. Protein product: CASSTEGREQFF.

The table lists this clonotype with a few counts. The chain's CDR3 is CASRDVSSGYEQYF. As DNA, the CDR3 is TGTGCCAGTAGGGATGTCTCCTCTGGGTACGAGCAGTACTTC. The chain couples TRBV19 to TRBJ2-7; D gene unclear. Germline V CDR1 and CDR2: LNHDA, SQIVND (reference sequence). This CDR3 has 14 residues. The V and J ends lost 6 bases and 4 bases respectively, with 16 bases between them.

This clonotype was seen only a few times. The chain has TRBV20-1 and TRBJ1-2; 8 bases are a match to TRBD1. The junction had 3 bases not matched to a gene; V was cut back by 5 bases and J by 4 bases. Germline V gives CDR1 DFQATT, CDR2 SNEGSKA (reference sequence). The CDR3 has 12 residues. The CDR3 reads CSAPGGIYGYTF. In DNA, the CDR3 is TGCAGTGCTCCAGGGGGCATCTATGGCTACACCTTC.

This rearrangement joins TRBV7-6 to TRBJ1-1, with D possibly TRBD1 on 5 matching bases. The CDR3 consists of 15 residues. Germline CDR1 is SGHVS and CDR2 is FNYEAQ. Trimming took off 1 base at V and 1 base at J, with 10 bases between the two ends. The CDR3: CASSLGSDRNTEAFF. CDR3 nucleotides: TGTGCCAGCAGCTTAGGAAGTGACAGGAACACTGAAGCTTTCTTT.

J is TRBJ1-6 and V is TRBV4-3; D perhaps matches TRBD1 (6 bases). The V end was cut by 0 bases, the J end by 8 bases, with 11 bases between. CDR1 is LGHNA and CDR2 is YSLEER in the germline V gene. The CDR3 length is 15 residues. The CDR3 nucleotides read TGCGCCAGCAGCCAAGATTACAGGGACTATTCACCCCTCCACTTT. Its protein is CASSQDYRDYSPLHF.

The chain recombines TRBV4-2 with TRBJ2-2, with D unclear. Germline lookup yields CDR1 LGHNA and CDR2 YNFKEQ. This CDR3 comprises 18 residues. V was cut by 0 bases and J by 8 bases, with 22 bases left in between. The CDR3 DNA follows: TGTGCCAGCAGCCAAGAGGCACTGGACCCCGTACGTTCTGGGGAGCTGTTTTTT. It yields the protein CASSQEALDPVRSGELFF.

CDR3 sequence reads: CASSQQGVDGYTF. The CDR3, as DNA: TGTGCCAGCAGCCAGCAAGGGGTAGATGGCTACACCTTC. The chain recombines TRBV7-2 with TRBJ1-2; tentative D call: TRBD1 (5 bases). This CDR3 region has 13 residues. Germline CDR1 reads SGHTA; CDR2 reads FQGNSA. V was trimmed by 5 bases and J by 6 bases, leaving 13 bases between them. Full variable domain (remainder filled in from reference TRBV7-2 and TRBJ1-2): GAGVSQSPSNKVTEKGKDVELRCDPISGHTALYWYRQSLGQGLEFLIYFQGNSAPDKSGLPSDRFSAERTGGSVSTLTIQRTQQEDSAVYLCASSQQGVDGYTFGSGTRLTVV.

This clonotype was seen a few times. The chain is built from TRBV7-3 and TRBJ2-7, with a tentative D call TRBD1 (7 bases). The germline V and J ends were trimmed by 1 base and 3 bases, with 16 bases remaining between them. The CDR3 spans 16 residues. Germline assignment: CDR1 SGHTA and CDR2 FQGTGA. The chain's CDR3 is CASSLIVPGGFYEQYV. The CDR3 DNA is TGTGCCAGCAGCTTAATCGTCCCAGGGGGGTTCTACGAGCAGTACGTC.

CDR3 in amino acids: CASSLSPSVSGNTIYF. For the CDR3, the DNA is TGCGCCAGCAGCTTGTCCCCGTCAGTCTCTGGAAACACCATATATTTT. The rearrangement joins TRBV5-1 to TRBJ1-3; D gene uncertain. V shed 1 base and J shed 0 bases, with 11 bases lying between them. Germline values: CDR1 SGHRS, CDR2 YFSETQ. The CDR3 has 16 amino acids. Complete variable domain (other parts from reference TRBV5-1 and TRBJ1-3): KAGVTQTPRYLIKTRGQQVTLSCSPISGHRSVSWYQQTPGQGLQFLFEYFSETQRNKGNFPGRFSGRQFSNSRSEMNVSTLELGDSALYLCASSLSPSVSGNTIYFGEGSWLTVV.

In DNA, the CDR3 is TGCGCCAGCAGAATTATCGGGACGGCTGATTATACCGGGGAGCTGTTTTTT. It specifies CASRIIGTADYTGELFF. V gene TRBV5-1 combines with J gene TRBJ2-2; D might be TRBD1 or TRBD2, each matching 5 bases. The CDR3 runs to 17 residues. V dropped 5 bases and J dropped 5 bases, with 22 bases sitting between them. The germline V gene has CDR1 SGHRS and CDR2 YFSETQ. The variable domain in full, with the rest retrieved from reference TRBV5-1 and TRBJ2-2, is KAGVTQTPRYLIKTRGQQVTLSCSPISGHRSVSWYQQTPGQGLQFLFEYFSETQRNKGNFPGRFSGRQFSNSRSEMNVSTLELGDSALYLCASRIIGTADYTGELFFGEGSRLTVL.